A single sample is the source of the 12 T cell receptor beta chains below, sequenced in a study of blood T cell repertoires in COVID-19. Data came from immunoSEQ multiplex PCR; TCRdb stores just in-frame clones and leaves some out. The repertoire holds under 250,000 clones, around 83% seen once, with 1.5% to 2% in the top ten. The sample taken for sequencing was peripheral blood. These receptors were obtained from a man aged 25 to 45 who had recovered from COVID-19.

The chain couples TRBV28 to TRBJ1-2, with D hard to call. The CDR3 covers 12 residues. Trimming pared 5 bases from V and 8 bases from J, leaving 12 bases between. In germline, CDR1 is MDHEN, CDR2 SYDVKM. CDR3 protein: CASSEVSGGYTF. The CDR3, as DNA: TGTGCCAGCAGTGAGGTTTCGGGAGGCTACACCTTC.

The CDR3 nucleotides read TGTGCCAGCAGCTTTACGGGGGTGGGGAATGAGCAGTTCTTC. As protein: CASSFTGVGNEQFF. The chain links TRBV5-4 to TRBJ2-1; a possible D gene is TRBD2 (6 bases). CDR1 is SGHNT and CDR2 is YYREEE in the germline V gene (reference sequence). CDR3 size: 14 residues. The ends were cut back, 2 bases at V and 7 bases at J, with 13 bases in the middle.

The rearrangement uses TRBV5-4 and TRBJ1-2; D is unclear. The V end was cut by 4 bases, the J end by 3 bases, with 19 bases between. Germline-derived CDR1 and CDR2 are SGHNT and YYREEE (reference sequence). The CDR3 is made up of 16 amino acids. CDR3 loop: CASSPAALKKDYGYTF. Here the CDR3 DNA reads TGTGCCAGCAGCCCCGCGGCCCTCAAAAAGGACTATGGCTACACCTTC.

DNA of the CDR3: TGTGCCAGCGGCAGCTTGGGGGGGGCAAGCAATCAGCCCCAGCATTTT. Translation gives CASGSLGGASNQPQHF. V is TRBV7-2 and J is TRBJ1-5; TRBD1 is a possible D gene (6 bases). The V gene's germline CDR1 is SGHTA and CDR2 FQGNSA. The CDR3 runs 16 residues. V was trimmed by 8 bases and J by 1 base, leaving 18 bases between them.

This clone came up a few times. The CDR3 sequence: CASSRQGPSYGYTF. The DNA of the CDR3 is TGTGCCAGCAGTAGACAGGGGCCTTCCTATGGCTACACCTTC. The chain employs TRBV6-5 and TRBJ1-2, with 8 bases identical to TRBD1. Germline trimming cut 5 bases from V and 4 bases from J; bases unmatched to any gene: 6. Germline CDR1 MNHEY, CDR2 SVGAGI. This CDR3 has 14 residues.

This clone showed up just a few times. The chain employs TRBV6-5 and TRBJ2-5; TRBD2 matches at 9 bases. CDR3 length: 14 residues. V gave up 8 bases and J gave up 2 bases; unmatched junction bases: 6. From germline, CDR1 is MNHEY and CDR2 SVGAGI. CDR3 nucleotides: TGTGCCAGCGGGAGCGGGGGGTATCAAGAGACCCAGTACTTC. Protein sequence: CASGSGGYQETQYF.

DNA of the CDR3: TGTGCCATCAGTGCGGGGGTTGGAGGCCAGCCCCAGCATTTT. As protein: CAISAGVGGQPQHF. This chain uses TRBV10-3 with TRBJ1-5; the D gene is possibly TRBD1 (5 bases). The CDR3 length is 14 residues. The V gene's germline CDR1 is ENHRY and CDR2 SYGVKD. V lost 4 bases, J lost 7 bases, and 14 bases lay in between.

V usage is TRBV6-4 and J usage is TRBJ1-2, with D perhaps matching TRBD1 (6 bases). Germline CDR1 is MRHNA and CDR2 is SNTAGT. The ends were cut back, 3 bases at V and 4 bases at J, with 15 bases in the middle. This CDR3 spans 15 amino acids. The CDR3 bases are TGTGCCAGCAGTGAGGCGGCAGGGGATGCCTATGGCTACACCTTC. Its translation: CASSEAAGDAYGYTF.

The chain recombines TRBV9 with TRBJ2-1, with D tentatively TRBD2 (5 bases). Germline V gene sequence: CDR1 SGDLS, CDR2 YYNGEE. This CDR3 spans 14 amino acids. Trimming pared 3 bases from V and 0 bases from J, leaving 7 bases between. The CDR3 coding sequence is TGTGCCAGCAGCGGTGGGAGCTCCTACAATGAGCAGTTCTTC. It codes for CASSGGSSYNEQFF.

The V call is TRBV18, the J call TRBJ1-3; D unclear. Germline V gene lookup returns CDR1 KGHSH and CDR2 LQKENI. V was shortened by 2 bases and J by 5 bases, with 22 bases between the two germline ends. This CDR3 is built from 18 residues. The CDR3: CASSPTPQAGGSRNTIYF. The CDR3 bases are TGTGCCAGCTCACCAACTCCTCAGGCGGGTGGATCCAGAAACACCATATATTTT.

The chain links TRBV2 to TRBJ2-4; 9 positions match TRBD1. The CDR3 is made up of 14 amino acids. V lost 3 bases, J lost 7 bases, and 4 bases stayed unmatched. Germline CDR1 SNHLY, CDR2 FYNNEI. In DNA form, the CDR3 reads TGTGCCAGCAGTGAGGGGACAGGGATGAACATTCAGTACTTC. It encodes CASSEGTGMNIQYF.

In its sample, this clone was seen a few times. This chain uses TRBV6-5 with TRBJ2-1; D is possibly TRBD2 (5 bases). Per the germline V gene, CDR1 is MNHEY and CDR2 is SVGAGI. The CDR3 length is 15 residues. V was pared by 2 bases and J by 5 bases, with 13 bases between. The DNA for the CDR3 is TGTGCCAGCAGTTACGGGCTAGCAGGCAACAATGAGCAGTTCTTC. Translated, it gives CASSYGLAGNNEQFF.